A single TCR beta chain is shown here with its context. The antigen is undetermined. The sample belongs to a study of pediatric ulcerative colitis. Overall study results and limits: Blood-rectal clonal overlap within each person was significantly higher in ulcerative colitis patients than controls. Acute severe colitis showed lower rectal diversity from clonal expansions.

Germline V gene sequence: CDR1 SGDLS, CDR2 YYNGEE. Trimming stripped 4 bases from V and 0 bases from J, with 7 bases between. This CDR3 comprises 14 residues. The rectum was sampled with one to two pinch biopsies at colonoscopy. Using immunoSEQ multiplex PCR, the repertoire was profiled, and TCRdb retains in-frame clones only, with some absent. The sample yields under 15,000 clones, roughly three quarters seen once. The chain has TRBV9 and TRBJ1-4; D uncertain. Sample: gut tissue. The TCR comes from a boy younger than 18 who was a control in a study of pediatric ulcerative colitis. This CDR3 reads CASSPGATNEKLFF. The CDR3 DNA sequence: TGTGCCAGCAGCCCCGGTGCAACTAATGAAAAACTGTTTTTT.